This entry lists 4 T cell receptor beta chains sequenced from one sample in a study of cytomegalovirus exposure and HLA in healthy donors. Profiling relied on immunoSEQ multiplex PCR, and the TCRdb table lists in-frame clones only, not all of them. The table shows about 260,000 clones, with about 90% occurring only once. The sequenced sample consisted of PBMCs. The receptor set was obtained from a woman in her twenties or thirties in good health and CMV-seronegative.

CDR3 nucleotides: TGTGCCAGCAGTCCTAGCGAAGCCTACGAGCAGTACTTC. This encodes CASSPSEAYEQYF. V usage is TRBV27 and J usage is TRBJ2-7, with a tentative D call TRBD2 (6 bases). The germline V gene encodes CDR1 MNHEY and CDR2 SMNVEV (reference sequence). The V and J ends lost 5 bases and 2 bases respectively, with 10 bases between them. The CDR3 is 13 residues long.

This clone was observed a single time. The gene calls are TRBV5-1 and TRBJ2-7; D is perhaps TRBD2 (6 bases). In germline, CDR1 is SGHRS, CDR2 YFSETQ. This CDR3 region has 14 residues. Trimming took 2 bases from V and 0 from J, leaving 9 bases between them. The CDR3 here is CASSLLAVSYEQYF. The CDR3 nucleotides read TGCGCCAGCAGCTTATTAGCGGTCTCCTACGAGCAGTACTTC.

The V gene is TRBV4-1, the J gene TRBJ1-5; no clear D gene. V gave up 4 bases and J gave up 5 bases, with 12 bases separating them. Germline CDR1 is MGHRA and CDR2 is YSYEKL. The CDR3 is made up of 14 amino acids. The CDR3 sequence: CASSRLAGDQPQHF. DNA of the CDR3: TGCGCCAGCAGCCGTCTGGCGGGAGATCAGCCCCAGCATTTT.

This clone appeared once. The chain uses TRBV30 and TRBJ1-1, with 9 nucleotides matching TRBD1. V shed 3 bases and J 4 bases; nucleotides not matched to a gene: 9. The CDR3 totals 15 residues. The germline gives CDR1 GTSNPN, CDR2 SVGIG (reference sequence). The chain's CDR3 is CAWRARTGAGTEAFF. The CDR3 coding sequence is TGTGCCTGGAGGGCCCGGACAGGGGCGGGCACTGAAGCTTTCTTT.